This paragraph reports one T cell receptor beta chain. This clone is deemed medium-sized (0.01 to 0.1%). There is no known antigen for this receptor. No base quality values were provided; no much bigger clone lies one nucleotide off. No patient had received any treatment before thyroid surgery. Patient clinical samples collected from about 2012 to 2019 were retrospectively analysed using T-cell receptor beta sequencing. This record comes from a study of metastatic and nonmetastatic thyroid tumors (TCRdb year 2020). For the wider study: The researchers compared repertoires between peripheral blood samples and tumor or nodule tissue samples from patients with malignant or benign thyroid disease. What the study reported, not specific to this receptor: In both blood and tumor samples, malignant tumors were reported to have significantly higher TCR beta diversity than benign nodules.

The germline V gene provides CDR1 SGHTA and CDR2 FQGNSA. The CDR3 numbers 14 residues from cysteine through phenylalanine. The read is trimmed to its CDR3 DNA, 42 bases read in frame from base 1. A distance of 7 bases separates the germline ends of V and J, which lose 1 base and 0 bases respectively. The library relied on PCR. TCRdb shows the sequencer as Illumina HiSeq 4000. High-throughput sequencing was used to profile the TCR beta-chain CDR3 region of every patient. The paper's processing steps were these. Drawing on CDR3 differences between clinicopathological groups, the researchers built a classifier meant to tell apart patients with distant-metastatic papillary thyroid cancer. To measure repertoire diversity the researchers used the Shannon index, while the Morisita-Horn index served to gauge how similar the tumor and blood repertoires were. The public reads were reprocessed in TCRdb via fastp at Q25 and MiXCR, keeping in-frame beta chains. The V and J calls here are based on TCRdb, not the publication. This sample is represented by 15,000 to 20,000 clones; 30% to 35% of them were singletons. Jointly, the top ten make up roughly 7.3% of the sample.

This sequence uses TRBV7-2 and TRBJ2-7, with TRBD2 tentatively as D gene (6 bases match). The TCR originated in a female donor with papillary thyroid cancer or a benign thyroid nodule (not recorded which). Some clones in this sample may be carry-over from other donors' samples. The source material was tumor tissue. For the CDR3, the sequence is CASSLGGDSYEQYF. The nucleotide sequence reads as follows: TGTGCCAGCAGCTTAGGGGGGGACTCCTACGAGCAGTACTTC.